These 8 T cell receptor beta chains share one sample of origin, sequenced in a study of shared clonotypes between healthy human individuals. Libraries were prepared by immunoSEQ multiplex PCR; TCRdb keeps only in-frame clonotypes and omits some of them. Of approximately 1.4 million clones listed, 95% to 99% were seen once; the top ten hold roughly 0.42%. Sequencing input: naive CD4+ T cells sorted from blood. This sample's subset: CD45RA+ positively selected. The receptor source for this set is a man aged 25-40 years in good health.

This clone was picked up one time. The rearrangement uses TRBV19 and TRBJ2-3; D may be TRBD1 or TRBD2 (5 bases each). This CDR3 contains 16 residues. CDR1 is LNHDA and CDR2 is SQIVND in the germline V gene (reference sequence). Trimming removed 6 bases at V and 6 bases at J, with 22 bases between. CDR3 in amino acids: CASRRRLSTEGDTQYF. The CDR3, as DNA: TGTGCCAGTAGGCGCCGACTGTCTACAGAGGGGGATACGCAGTATTTT.

The chain is built from TRBV15 and TRBJ2-3, with D unclear. Trimming cost V 0 bases and J 2 bases, with 3 bases left between them. This CDR3 spans 13 amino acids. Germline loops: CDR1 LNHNV, CDR2 YYDKDF (reference sequence). The CDR3, as DNA: TGTGCCACCAGCAGAGATAACACAGATACGCAGTATTTT. This sequence encodes CATSRDNTDTQYF. The whole variable domain, remainder taken from reference TRBV15 and TRBJ2-3, is DAMVIQNPRYQVTQFGKPVTLSCSQTLNHNVMYWYQQKSSQAPKLLFHYYDKDFNNEADTPDNFQSRRPNTSFCFLDIRSPGLGDTAMYLCATSRDNTDTQYFGPGTRLTVL.

The genes are TRBV9 and TRBJ2-5, with D possibly being TRBD1 or TRBD2 (5 bases each). This CDR3 spans 14 amino acids. The V and J ends lost 0 bases and 3 bases respectively, with 9 bases between them. Germline-derived CDR1 and CDR2 are SGDLS and YYNGEE. CDR3 sequence reads: CASSVGVGEETQYF. CDR3 nucleotides: TGTGCCAGCAGCGTAGGGGTGGGGGAAGAGACCCAGTACTTC.

The rearrangement uses TRBV7-2 and TRBJ2-1; 7 nucleotides agree with TRBD1. The germline CDR1 and CDR2 sequences are SGHTA and FQGNSA. The CDR3 extends over 16 amino acids. J lost 3 bases, V lost 5 bases, and 10 bases had no gene match. The CDR3 DNA reads TGTGCCAGCAGCCCCTCACAGACAGGGAACTACAATGAGCAGTTCTTC. As protein: CASSPSQTGNYNEQFF.

The rearrangement uses TRBV19 and TRBJ1-2; no firm D call. Germline loops: CDR1 LNHDA, CDR2 SQIVND (reference sequence). The CDR3 extends over 12 amino acids. The V end was cut by 6 bases, the J end by 9 bases, with 14 bases between. Written as DNA, the CDR3 is TGTGCCAGTAGGTCTCCAGGCGGGCGCTACACCTTC. Translating gives CASRSPGGRYTF.

About this clone itself: At the DNA level, this CDR3 is encoded by other sequences in the same sample as well. V usage is TRBV18 and J usage is TRBJ2-1, with TRBD2 as a possible D gene (7 bases). The CDR3 consists of 14 residues. The V end was cut by 3 bases, the J end by 4 bases, with 10 bases between. CDR1 and CDR2 (germline): KGHSH, LQKENI. The CDR3 protein is CASSPGRGYNEQFF. The CDR3, as DNA: TGTGCCAGCTCACCGGGGAGGGGGTACAATGAGCAGTTCTTC.

The chain employs TRBV7-3 and TRBJ2-1; TRBD2 matches 8 bases. Trimming cost V 5 bases and J 3 bases; bases outside gene matches: 6. Per germline, CDR1 SGHTA and CDR2 FQGTGA. This CDR3 has 15 residues. This CDR3 reads CASSAYSGVYNEQFF. CDR3 nucleotides: TGTGCCAGCAGCGCCTATAGCGGGGTCTACAATGAGCAGTTCTTC.

This sequence joins TRBV5-4 and TRBJ1-1; D not certain. V was pared by 0 bases and J by 4 bases, with 10 bases between. Germline V gene sequence: CDR1 SGHNT, CDR2 YYREEE (reference sequence). CDR3 length: 14 amino acids. The CDR3 here is CASSLASGPTEAFF. The CDR3 nucleotides are TGTGCCAGCAGCTTGGCATCAGGCCCCACTGAAGCTTTCTTT. Using reference TRBV5-4 and TRBJ1-1 for the parts outside the CDR3, the full variable domain is ETGVTQSPTHLIKTRGQQVTLRCSSQSGHNTVSWYQQALGQGPQFIFQYYREEENGRGNFPPRFSGLQFPNYSSELNVNALELDDSALYLCASSLASGPTEAFFGQGTRLTVV.